These T cell receptor beta chains were read from a single sample in a study of T cell repertoires in cytomegalovirus infection. MiXCR, run by TCRdb on the reads, gives a single entry per CDR3 protein. The repertoire holds about 360,000 distinct CDR3 sequences, with around 18% as singletons. Sequenced input: PBMCs. These receptors were collected from a human donor in good health (CMV status not recorded). Some clones in this sample may be carry-over from other donors' samples. The CDR3 runs from the conserved cysteine through the conserved F or W. The D gene is left open where the match is weak. Not every row has a clone size; where given, it reads once, few, many or a size class.

TRBD1 TRBJ1-6 TRBV12-3/TRBV12-4 few CASKQGANSPLHF TGTGCCAGCAAGCAGGGGGCTAATTCACCCCTCCACTTT
. TRBJ1-2 TRBV7-2 many CASSLVGFRQTNYGYTF TGTGCCAGCAGCTTAGTAGGTTTCCGGCAGACTAACTATGGCTACACCTTC
. TRBJ1-1 TRBV18 many CASSLTRGIEAFF TGTGCCAGCTCACTAACAAGGGGTATTGAAGCTTTCTTT
. TRBJ2-5 TRBV29-1 few CSVAGFGPQETQYF TGCAGCGTTGCCGGGTTCGGACCTCAAGAGACCCAGTACTTC
. TRBJ2-2 TRBV20-1 . CSARGQGNTGELFF TGCAGTGCTAGGGGGCAGGGGAACACCGGGGAGCTGTTTTTT
TRBD2 TRBJ2-3 TRBV12-3/TRBV12-4 few CASSLYSGNTDTQYF TGTGCCAGCAGTTTATACAGCGGGAACACAGATACGCAGTATTTT
TRBD1 TRBJ1-3 TRBV7-9 few CASSSRTGLIYF TGTGCCAGCAGCTCACGGACAGGCCTCATATATTTT
TRBD1 TRBJ1-2 TRBV12-3/TRBV12-4 many CASSLGAGGGYGYTF TGTGCCAGCAGTTTAGGAGCAGGGGGAGGCTATGGCTACACCTTC
. TRBJ2-1 TRBV4-1 few CASSHRPFLGEQFF TGCGCCAGCAGCCATCGTCCATTCCTGGGCGAGCAGTTCTTC
. TRBJ1-1 TRBV19 few CASIRQSEAFF TGTGCCAGTATTCGGCAGTCTGAAGCTTTCTTT
TRBD1 TRBJ1-6 TRBV7-2 many CASSSWGQGDSPLHF TGTGCCAGCAGCTCTTGGGGACAGGGCGATTCACCCCTCCACTTT
TRBD1 TRBJ2-7 TRBV20-1 . CSAQGSGTDEQYF TGCAGTGCGCAGGGTTCCGGGACAGACGAGCAGTACTTC
TRBD1 TRBJ2-3 TRBV29-1 . CSARGDREGTQYF TGCAGCGCCAGGGGGGACAGGGAGGGTACGCAGTATTTT
TRBD2 TRBJ2-2 TRBV12-3/TRBV12-4 few CASNLAEMNTGELFF TGTGCCAGCAACCTAGCGGAGATGAACACCGGGGAGCTGTTTTTT
. TRBJ1-5 TRBV19 many CASRGTRNQPQHF TGTGCCAGTAGGGGGACGCGCAATCAGCCCCAGCATTTT
TRBD1 TRBJ1-3 TRBV28 few CASSSRATGNGNTIYF TGTGCCAGCAGTTCCCGAGCGACAGGGAATGGAAACACCATATATTTT
TRBD1 TRBJ2-3 TRBV27 . CASSPWRAGTGPPSTDTQYF TGTGCCAGCAGCCCCTGGAGGGCCGGGACAGGACCCCCTAGCACAGATACGCAGTATTTT
. TRBJ1-6 TRBV7-8 many CASSLQIPADNSPLHF TGTGCCAGCAGCTTACAAATACCGGCGGATAATTCACCCCTCCACTTT
. TRBJ2-7 TRBV7-2 few CASSLGHSPYEQYF TGTGCCAGCAGCTTAGGGCACAGCCCCTACGAGCAGTACTTC
. TRBJ1-1 TRBV20-1 few CSADNPPGSTEAFF TGCAGTGCTGACAATCCCCCGGGTTCCACTGAAGCTTTCTTT
TRBD1 TRBJ2-7 TRBV19 . CASSMGQGPLYEQYF TGTGCCAGTAGTATGGGACAGGGTCCCCTCTACGAGCAGTACTTC
. TRBJ1-2 TRBV12-3/TRBV12-4 . CASSFITNYGYTF TGTGCCAGCAGTTTTATAACTAACTATGGCTACACCTTC
. TRBJ2-1 TRBV14 many CASSRLKEQFF TGTGCCAGCAGCAGACTTAAGGAGCAGTTCTTC
. TRBJ2-3 TRBV7-2 . CASNWFRGDTQYF TGTGCCAGCAACTGGTTTCGCGGGGATACGCAGTATTTT
. TRBJ2-2 TRBV7-2 many CASSTDRTNTGELFF TGTGCCAGCAGCACCGACAGGACTAACACCGGGGAGCTGTTTTTT
. TRBJ2-5 TRBV15 . CATSRDVASETQYF TGTGCCACCAGCAGAGATGTAGCCTCGGAGACCCAGTACTTC
. TRBJ2-1 TRBV4-1 many CASSQTGYNEQFF TGCGCCAGCAGCCAAACTGGGTACAATGAGCAGTTCTTC
. TRBJ2-3 TRBV7-9 . CASSLSGVATQYF TGTGCCAGCAGCTTGTCCGGGGTGGCTACGCAGTATTTT
. TRBJ1-1 TRBV19 . CASREQGTEAFF TGTGCCAGTAGGGAGCAGGGCACTGAAGCTTTCTTT
. TRBJ2-3 TRBV20-1 few CSAPTRRTATNTLYF TGCAGTGCTCCCACAAGGCGGACCGCGACCAATACTCTGTATTTT
. TRBJ2-7 TRBV7-2 many CASSSSGHVVAYEQYF TGTGCCAGCAGCAGTTCGGGACACGTAGTAGCCTACGAGCAGTACTTC
. TRBJ2-2 TRBV6-1 many CATFRAGELFF TGTGCCACCTTCCGGGCTGGGGAGCTGTTTTTT
TRBD1 TRBJ1-2 TRBV11-2 . CASSAGQGSRGYTF TGTGCCAGCAGCGCGGGACAGGGAAGTCGGGGCTACACCTTC
. TRBJ1-5 TRBV2 many CASHEEQGGNQPQHF TGTGCCAGCCATGAGGAACAGGGAGGCAATCAGCCCCAGCATTTT
. TRBJ2-7 TRBV3-1 . CASSDTSRTSEQYF TGTGCCAGCAGCGATACTAGCAGGACGTCCGAGCAGTACTTC
. TRBJ1-1 TRBV7-2 many CASSSAGWVNTEAFF TGTGCCAGCAGCTCCGCCGGTTGGGTGAACACTGAAGCTTTCTTT
TRBD1 TRBJ1-6 TRBV20-1 many CSARDRGQGSPLHF TGCAGTGCTAGAGATAGGGGACAGGGCTCACCCCTCCACTTT
. TRBJ2-1 TRBV28 . CASSPLSGPADDEQFF TGTGCCAGCAGTCCGCTCTCGGGACCGGCCGATGATGAGCAGTTCTTC
. TRBJ2-1 TRBV7-2 many CASSLVVVSVEQFF TGTGCCAGCAGCTTAGTCGTGGTTAGCGTTGAGCAGTTCTTC
TRBD2 TRBJ2-5 TRBV7-2 many CASSLVTSLETQYF TGTGCCAGCAGCTTAGTGACTAGCCTAGAGACCCAGTACTTC
. TRBJ2-7 TRBV7-8 many CASSRRQRGPPTSGHYEQYF TGTGCCAGCAGCCGCAGGCAGAGGGGCCCCCCTACGTCCGGTCACTACGAGCAGTACTTC
TRBD1 TRBJ1-5 TRBV19 . CASKRDRSNQPQHF TGTGCCAGTAAGAGGGACAGGTCTAATCAGCCCCAGCATTTT
. TRBJ2-5 TRBV3-1 . CASSQGAQQETQYF TGTGCCAGCAGCCAAGGCGCGCAACAAGAGACCCAGTACTTC
. TRBJ1-4 TRBV7-2 many CASSLNVTQGCEKLFF TGTGCCAGCAGCTTAAACGTTACACAGGGCTGTGAAAAACTGTTTTTT
. TRBJ1-2 TRBV7-4 . CASSSEGYVYTF TGTGCCAGCAGCTCCGAGGGCTATGTCTACACCTTC
. TRBJ1-5 TRBV19 . CASASRWVRDSNQPQHF TGTGCCAGCGCCTCGCGCTGGGTAAGGGATAGCAATCAGCCCCAGCATTTT
. TRBJ2-6 TRBV20-1 few CSAKDASSGANVLTF TGCAGTGCTAAGGACGCTAGCTCTGGGGCCAACGTCCTGACTTTC
. TRBJ2-3 TRBV12-3/TRBV12-4 many CASSFSAPSTQYF TGTGCCAGCAGTTTCTCTGCCCCATCGACGCAGTATTTT
. TRBJ2-5 TRBV24-1 many CATSDGQGPQETQYF TGTGCCACCAGTGATGGCCAGGGACCTCAAGAGACCCAGTACTTC
. TRBJ2-7 TRBV11-2 many CASSQEGHTEQYF TGTGCCAGCAGCCAAGAGGGTCATACCGAGCAGTACTTC